This T cell receptor beta chain was sequenced in a study of Tregs in tolerant kidney transplant recipients. Study results and caveats: Activated donor B cell expansion appeared to reveal the most relevant donor-specific TCRbeta repertoire. In tolerant patients, donor-specific Tregs outgrew total Tregs, suggesting antigen-driven expansion.

As to this clone: No antigen is known for it.

Profiling relied on immunoSEQ multiplex PCR, and the TCRdb table lists in-frame clones only, not all of them. The table lists 98,000 or so clones, roughly 89% of them singletons. Sequenced material: CD4+ T cells from blood, taken before the transplant. This sequence was found in a human donor who received a combined kidney and bone marrow transplant.

Here the CDR3 DNA reads TGTGCCAGCAGCTTAGGTGACCCGGGACTAGCGGGGGGGCAGTTCTTC. Its protein is CASSLGDPGLAGGQFF. This chain joins TRBV7-2 and TRBJ2-1; 15 nucleotides line up with TRBD2. Germline CDR1 reads SGHTA; CDR2 reads FQGNSA. There are 16 residues in the CDR3. The junction had 7 bases not matched to a gene; V was cut back by 1 base and J by 12 bases.